Each of the 7 T cell receptor beta chains below was sequenced from the same sample in a study of neurological immune-mediated disorders. TCRdb recomputed calls from the 5' RACE reads with MiXCR, one row per CDR3 protein. The sample shows about 70,000 distinct CDR3 sequences, 2.5% to 4% of them seen only once. The specimen sequenced was PBMCs. The receptor source for this set is a woman in her forties or fifties with multiple sclerosis.

This clonotype was observed a few times. The chain uses TRBV4-2 and TRBJ2-5; D is unresolved. V dropped 3 bases and J dropped 4 bases, with 21 bases sitting between them. CDR1 is LGHNA and CDR2 is YNFKEQ in the germline V gene. This CDR3 comprises 17 residues. This CDR3 is CASSQASGGRVTETQYF. CDR3 coding DNA: TGTGCCAGCAGCCAGGCTTCCGGCGGACGGGTGACAGAGACCCAGTACTTC.

At least ten counts were recorded for this clonotype. The V call is TRBV6-5, the J call TRBJ1-1; no clear D. Germline V gene data show CDR1 as MNHEY and CDR2 as SVGAGI. Trimming removed 2 bases at V and 1 base at J, with 8 bases between. The CDR3 is 14 amino acids. For the CDR3, the DNA is TGTGCCAGCAGTTACAGGGTAGGGAACACTGAAGCTTTCTTT. This codes for CASSYRVGNTEAFF.

This clonotype was counted many times. The chain has TRBV10-2 and TRBJ2-3; the D is unclear. V was shortened by 3 bases and J by 7 bases, with 5 bases between the two germline ends. The CDR3 extends over 11 amino acids. Germline V gene sequence: CDR1 WSHSY, CDR2 SAAADI. In nucleotides, the CDR3 is TGCGCCAGCAGTGACCCTTATACGCAGTATTTT. Translating gives CASSDPYTQYF.

There are many counts of this clonotype. V gene TRBV12-3 or TRBV12-4 combines with J gene TRBJ1-1, with TRBD1 identical over 8 bases. Trimming cost V 2 bases and J 5 bases; bases outside gene matches: 4. This CDR3 spans 14 amino acids. In DNA form, the CDR3 reads TGTGCCAGCAGTTTACACAGGGGGGAAACTGAAGCTTTCTTT. Translation gives CASSLHRGETEAFF.

This clonotype was observed many times. This chain connects TRBV5-6 to TRBJ2-1, with 8 bases that match TRBD2. From germline, CDR1 is SGHDT and CDR2 YYEEEE. The CDR3 sequence is 15 residues long. Trimming took 2 bases from V and 5 from J; bases not matched to a gene: 6. Here the CDR3 reads CASSFRGLVHNEQFF. The CDR3 DNA reads TGTGCCAGCAGCTTCCGGGGACTAGTACACAATGAGCAGTTCTTC.

The V gene is TRBV4-3, the J gene TRBJ1-2; the match to TRBD1 covers 7 bases. Losses at the gene ends were 3 bases for V and 4 bases for J; bases not matched to a gene: 17. Germline values: CDR1 LGHNA, CDR2 YSLEER. The CDR3 is made up of 18 amino acids. Written as DNA, the CDR3 is TGCGCCAGCAGCCACCCCCGTGGAAGGGGGCTAAGAGCCTATGGCTACACCTTC. Encoded protein: CASSHPRGRGLRAYGYTF.

This clonotype was counted at least ten times. The chain employs TRBV7-2 and TRBJ1-2; TRBD1 is a possible D gene (5 bases). Germline assignment: CDR1 SGHTA and CDR2 FQGNSA. There are 11 residues in the CDR3. V was cut by 5 bases and J by 12 bases, with 13 bases left in between. The CDR3 sequence is CASSPGGGHTF. The CDR3 region has the DNA TGTGCCAGCAGCCCGGGGGGGGGACACACCTTC.